One sample yielded the 14 T cell receptor beta chains listed below, sequenced in a study of human T cells and chemical hapten exposure. Sample time point: pre-sensitization, week 0. Treatment: therapeutic diphenylcyclopropenone sensitization with weekly scalp DPC. TCRdb re-called the RACE reads with MiXCR, one entry per CDR3 protein. The table records 200,000 to 300,000 distinct CDR3 sequences, about 8.1% of them present only once. The sequenced sample was whole blood, obtained in connection with sensitization to the hapten diphenylcyclopropenone (DPC). Every receptor here comes from a woman between 40 and 50 years old with alopecia areata. Some clones in this sample may be carry-over from other donors' samples.

This clonotype was seen many times. This chain joins TRBV5-5 and TRBJ2-2; TRBD1 agrees at 8 bases. V shed 0 bases, J shed 2 bases, and the junction held 3 bases outside the gene matches. This CDR3 is 16 amino acids long. The V gene's germline CDR1 is SGHKS and CDR2 YYEKEE (reference sequence). The DNA for the CDR3 is TGTGCCAGCAGCTTGGTGGGGACAGGCAACACCGGGGAGCTGTTTTTT. This encodes CASSLVGTGNTGELFF. Full variable domain (rest looked up from reference TRBV5-5 and TRBJ2-2): DAGVTQSPTHLIKTRGQQVTLRCSPISGHKSVSWYQQVLGQGPQFIFQYYEKEERGRGNFPDRFSARQFPNYSSELNVNALLLGDSALYLCASSLVGTGNTGELFFGEGSRLTVL.

The rearrangement uses TRBV20-1 and TRBJ1-2; tentative D call: TRBD1 (5 bases). The CDR3 totals 11 residues. Germline CDR1 is DFQATT and CDR2 is SNEGSKA (reference sequence). V was clipped by 6 bases and J by 8 bases, with 13 bases between them. The CDR3: CSARTRSGYTF. Written as DNA, the CDR3 is TGCAGTGCCCGGACAAGGAGCGGCTACACCTTC.

V gene TRBV7-9 combines with J gene TRBJ1-2; tentatively, D is TRBD1 (6 bases). The CDR3 extends over 12 amino acids. Trimming stripped 8 bases from V and 2 bases from J, with 9 bases between. Germline V lookup: CDR1 SEHNR, CDR2 FQNEAQ (reference sequence). CDR3: CASGDRNYGYTF. The CDR3 bases are TGTGCCAGCGGCGACAGGAACTATGGCTACACCTTC. Looking up the rest from reference TRBV7-9 and TRBJ1-2 gives the full variable domain: DTGVSQNPRHKITKRGQNVTFRCDPISEHNRLYWYRQTLGQGPEFLTYFQNEAQLEKSRLLSDRFSAERPKGSFSTLEIQRTEQGDSAMYLCASGDRNYGYTFGSGTRLTVV.

This clonotype was seen a few times. V gene TRBV12-1 combines with J gene TRBJ2-1. TRBV12-1 corresponds to a pseudogene. The CDR3 is 15 amino acids. The CDR3 loop reads CASSFGGGVKNEQFF. CDR3 in DNA: TGTGCCAGCAGCTTTGGAGGCGGTGTTAAAAATGAGCAGTTCTTC.

A few counts support this clonotype. This chain connects TRBV2 to TRBJ1-5, with D tentatively TRBD1 (5 bases). This CDR3 has 14 amino acids. Trimming pared 6 bases from V and 5 bases from J, leaving 14 bases between. CDR1 is SNHLY and CDR2 is FYNNEI in the germline V gene. As DNA, the CDR3 is TGTGCCAGCAGGGGCCCGGGACCTGATCAGCCCCAGCATTTT. Translated: CASRGPGPDQPQHF.

The J gene is TRBJ1-3, the V gene TRBV12-3 or TRBV12-4; tentative D call: TRBD1 (5 bases). The V gene lost 1 base and the J gene lost 3 bases, with 7 bases spanning the gap. The CDR3 covers 14 residues. The CDR3 loop is CASSLGQNGNTIYF. The CDR3 nucleotides read TGTGCCAGCAGTTTAGGACAGAATGGAAACACCATATATTTT.

The rearrangement links TRBV28 to TRBJ2-7; D may be TRBD1 (6 bases). Trimming removed 1 base from V and 7 bases from J, with 14 bases in between. The CDR3 runs to 14 residues. The germline gives CDR1 MDHEN, CDR2 SYDVKM. In DNA, the CDR3 is TGTGCCAGCAGTTTATCGGGGCAAGGGGGAGAGCAGTACTTC. It translates to CASSLSGQGGEQYF.

This clonotype was recorded many times. The chain links TRBV4-3 to TRBJ1-1, with unresolved D. The CDR3 runs to 15 residues. Trimming removed 1 base at V and 0 bases at J, with 9 bases between. Germline CDR1 LGHNA, CDR2 YSLEER. The CDR3 bases are TGCGCCAGCAGCCAAGCTGAGGGCCTGAACACTGAAGCTTTCTTT. It yields the protein CASSQAEGLNTEAFF.

The sample holds many counts of this clonotype. The chain is built from TRBV29-1 and TRBJ1-2, with D possibly matching TRBD1 (5 bases). Germline V CDR1 and CDR2: SQVTM, ANQGSEA. The CDR3 runs to 12 residues. Trimming left V 2 bases short and J 8 bases short, with 12 bases between. The CDR3 region has the DNA TGCAGCGTTGAACGGCCAGGGAGCGGCTACACCTTC. The encoded protein is CSVERPGSGYTF.

The chain uses TRBV20-1 and TRBJ2-1; 9 positions agree with TRBD1. Germline-derived CDR1 and CDR2 are DFQATT and SNEGSKA (reference sequence). The CDR3 covers 12 residues. The V and J ends lost 2 bases and 9 bases, in that order; junction bases with no gene match: 2. The CDR3: CSARTGGGEQFF. CDR3 in DNA: TGCAGTGCTAGAACAGGGGGCGGTGAGCAGTTCTTC.

This clonotype was detected only a few times. The chain combines TRBV6-1 with TRBJ2-5, with D unclear. The germline V and J ends were trimmed by 2 bases and 0 bases, with 4 bases remaining between them. CDR3 length: 13 amino acids. The germline CDR1 and CDR2 sequences are MNHNS and SASEGT. CDR3 sequence (DNA): TGTGCCAGCAGTGAACCCCACCAAGAGACCCAGTACTTC. Protein product: CASSEPHQETQYF.

This clonotype appeared a few times. The chain uses TRBV12-3 or TRBV12-4 and TRBJ2-1; 8 nucleotides align to TRBD2. Unmatched junction bases numbered 13, after V lost 6 bases and J lost 6 bases. The CDR3 sequence is 16 residues long. The CDR3 spells CASSRHLSGIGNEQFF. The CDR3 region has the DNA TGTGCCAGCAGCCGCCACCTTAGCGGGATAGGCAATGAGCAGTTCTTC.

The rearrangement uses TRBV5-5 and TRBJ2-7, with a weak D call TRBD1 (5 bases). CDR1 is SGHKS and CDR2 is YYEKEE in the germline V gene (reference sequence). Trimming stripped 0 bases from V and 3 bases from J, with 10 bases between. The CDR3 runs to 14 residues. CDR3 nucleotides: TGTGCCAGCAGCTTGGCCCAGGGCGACTACGAGCAGTACTTC. Its translation: CASSLAQGDYEQYF.

The chain combines TRBV6-5 with TRBJ1-6; no clear D gene. The CDR3 covers 16 residues. V was trimmed by 8 bases and J by 3 bases, leaving 17 bases between them. Germline loops: CDR1 MNHEY, CDR2 SVGAGI. CDR3 coding DNA: TGTGCCAGCTCACGGGCGGACGACGTCTATAATTCACCCCTCCACTTT. Protein sequence: CASSRADDVYNSPLHF.